Detailed here is one T cell receptor beta chain. Its target is not known. As to treatment: 10-day PBMC culture with coronavirus spike peptide pools or control peptides (ViraFEST assay). No prior SARS-CoV-2 infection occurred in healthy vaccine recipients, per negative nucleocapsid antibodies before and after vaccination. Each well held under 2.5 million PBMCs in IL-2 (about 10 IU/ml) medium with about 10 ug/ml peptide pools. The sample belongs to a study of vaccination and CD4 T cells after COVID-19. Study summary: Those taking part got two shots of either the BNT162b2 or the mRNA-1273 vaccine. Overlapping SARS-CoV-2, HCoV-NL63, HCoV-OC43 and HCoV-229E spike peptides were used to stimulate cells.

Losses at the gene ends were 5 bases for V and 4 bases for J; bases not matched to a gene: 11. This CDR3 is 16 amino acids long. Germline V gene lookup returns CDR1 SGHDN and CDR2 FVKESK. At the Johns Hopkins FTIC core, DNA taken from cultured CD4+ T cells was sequenced by way of the Oncomine TCR Beta short-read assay. TCRdb independently ran MiXCR on the PCR reads; one entry per CDR3 protein. The data contain about 14,000 distinct CDR3 sequences, 25% to 30% of them singletons. The chain couples TRBV14 to TRBJ2-3; TRBD2 aligns across 8 bases. This clonotype was obtained from a human donor who received a COVID-19 vaccine. Sample: CD4+ T cells from blood, cultured in vitro, taken before SARS-CoV-2 vaccination. CDR3: CASSSLPGLGSDTQYF. DNA for the CDR3: TGTGCCAGCAGCTCACTACCGGGACTAGGGTCAGATACGCAGTATTTT.